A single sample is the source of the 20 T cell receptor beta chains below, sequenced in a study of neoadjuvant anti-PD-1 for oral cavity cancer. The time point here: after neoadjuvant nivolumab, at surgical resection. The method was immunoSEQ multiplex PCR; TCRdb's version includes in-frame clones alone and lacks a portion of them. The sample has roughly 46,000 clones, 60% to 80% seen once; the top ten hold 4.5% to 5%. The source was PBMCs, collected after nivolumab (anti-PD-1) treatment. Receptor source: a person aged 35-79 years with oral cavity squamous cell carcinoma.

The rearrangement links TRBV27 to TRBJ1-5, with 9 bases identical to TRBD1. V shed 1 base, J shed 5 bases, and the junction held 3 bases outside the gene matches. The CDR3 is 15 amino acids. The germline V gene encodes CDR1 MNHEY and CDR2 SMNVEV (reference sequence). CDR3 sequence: CASSLWGQGYQPQHF. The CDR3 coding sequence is TGTGCCAGCAGTTTATGGGGACAGGGATATCAGCCCCAGCATTTT.

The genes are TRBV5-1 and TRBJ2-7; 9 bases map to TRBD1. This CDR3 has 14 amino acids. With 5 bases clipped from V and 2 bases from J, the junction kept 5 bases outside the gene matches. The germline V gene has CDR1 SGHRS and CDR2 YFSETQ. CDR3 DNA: TGCGCCAGCAGATCCCGGGACAGGGCCTACGAGCAGTACTTC. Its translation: CASRSRDRAYEQYF.

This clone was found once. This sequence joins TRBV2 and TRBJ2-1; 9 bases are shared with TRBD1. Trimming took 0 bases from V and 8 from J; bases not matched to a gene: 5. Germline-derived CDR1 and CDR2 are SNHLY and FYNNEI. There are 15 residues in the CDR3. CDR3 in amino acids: CASSEAGTGRDEQFF. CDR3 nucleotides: TGTGCCAGCAGTGAAGCGGGGACAGGGAGGGATGAGCAGTTCTTC.

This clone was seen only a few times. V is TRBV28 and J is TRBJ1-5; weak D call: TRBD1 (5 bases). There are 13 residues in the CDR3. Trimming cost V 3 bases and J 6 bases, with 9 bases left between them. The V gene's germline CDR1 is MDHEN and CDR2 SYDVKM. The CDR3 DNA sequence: TGTGCCAGCAGTTTGAGCGGGGGTCAGCCCCAGCATTTT. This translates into CASSLSGGQPQHF.

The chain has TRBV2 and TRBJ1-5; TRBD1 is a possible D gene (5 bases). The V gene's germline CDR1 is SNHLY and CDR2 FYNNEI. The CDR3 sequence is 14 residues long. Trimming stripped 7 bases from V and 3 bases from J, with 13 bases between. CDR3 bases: TGTGCCAGCACGGGGCGGCAGCCCAATCAGCCCCAGCATTTT. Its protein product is CASTGRQPNQPQHF. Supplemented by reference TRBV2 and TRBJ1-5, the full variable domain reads EPEVTQTPSHQVTQMGQEVILRCVPISNHLYFYWYRQILGQKVEFLVSFYNNEISEKSEIFDDQFSVERPDGSNFTLKIRSTKLEDSAMYFCASTGRQPNQPQHFGDGTRLSIL.

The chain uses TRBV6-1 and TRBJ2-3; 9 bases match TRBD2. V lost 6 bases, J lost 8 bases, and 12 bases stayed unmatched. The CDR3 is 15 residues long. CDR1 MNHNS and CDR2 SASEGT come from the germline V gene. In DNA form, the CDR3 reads TGTGCCAGCAGAGGGCTAGCGGGGCCCTCGGTTACGCAGTATTTT. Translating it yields CASRGLAGPSVTQYF.

This chain's CDR3 is CASRVSGRTLGNIQYF. The CDR3 DNA sequence: TGTGCCAGCAGGGTTAGCGGGAGAACCCTAGGTAACATTCAGTACTTC. The chain carries TRBV28 and TRBJ2-4; 9 nucleotides match TRBD2. CDR3 size: 16 residues. The V segment lost 6 bases and the J segment 7 bases; nucleotides outside the gene matches: 13. From germline, CDR1 is MDHEN and CDR2 SYDVKM.

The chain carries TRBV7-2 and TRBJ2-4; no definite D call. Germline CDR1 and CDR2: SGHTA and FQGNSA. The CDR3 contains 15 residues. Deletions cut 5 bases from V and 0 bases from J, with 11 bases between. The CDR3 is CASSPEGIAKNIQYF. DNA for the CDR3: TGTGCCAGCAGCCCCGAAGGCATAGCCAAAAACATTCAGTACTTC.

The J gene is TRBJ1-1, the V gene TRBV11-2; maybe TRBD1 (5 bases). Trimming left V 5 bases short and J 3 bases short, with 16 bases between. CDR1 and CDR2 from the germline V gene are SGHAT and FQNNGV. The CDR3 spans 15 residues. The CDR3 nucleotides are TGTGCCAGCAGCATTCTAACAGCAGGGTACACTGAAGCTTTCTTT. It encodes CASSILTAGYTEAFF.

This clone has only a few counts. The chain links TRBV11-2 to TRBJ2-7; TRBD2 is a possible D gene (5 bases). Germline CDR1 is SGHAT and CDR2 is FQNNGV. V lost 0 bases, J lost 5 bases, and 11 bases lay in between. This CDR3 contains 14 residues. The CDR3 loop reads CASSLEGDWDEQYF. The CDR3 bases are TGTGCCAGCAGCTTAGAGGGAGACTGGGACGAGCAGTACTTC.

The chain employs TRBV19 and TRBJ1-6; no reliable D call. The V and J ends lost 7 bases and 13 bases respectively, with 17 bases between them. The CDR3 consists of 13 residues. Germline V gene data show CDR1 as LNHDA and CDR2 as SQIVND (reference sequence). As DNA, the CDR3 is TGTGCCAGTAATGGAAAAGTTGGTTCGCCCCTCCACTTT. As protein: CASNGKVGSPLHF.

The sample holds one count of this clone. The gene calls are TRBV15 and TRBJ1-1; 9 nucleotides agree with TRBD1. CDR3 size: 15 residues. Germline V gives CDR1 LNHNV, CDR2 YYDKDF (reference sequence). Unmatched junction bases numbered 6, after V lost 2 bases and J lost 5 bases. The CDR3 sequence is CATSRLGTGNTEAFF. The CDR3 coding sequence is TGTGCCACCAGCAGACTCGGGACAGGGAATACTGAAGCTTTCTTT.

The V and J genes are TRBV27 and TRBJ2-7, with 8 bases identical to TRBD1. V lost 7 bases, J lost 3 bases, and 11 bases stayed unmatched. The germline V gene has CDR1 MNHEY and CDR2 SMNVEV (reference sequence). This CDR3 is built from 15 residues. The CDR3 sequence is CASTQGGRGHYEQYF. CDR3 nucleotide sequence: TGTGCCAGCACTCAGGGGGGCAGGGGGCACTACGAGCAGTACTTC.

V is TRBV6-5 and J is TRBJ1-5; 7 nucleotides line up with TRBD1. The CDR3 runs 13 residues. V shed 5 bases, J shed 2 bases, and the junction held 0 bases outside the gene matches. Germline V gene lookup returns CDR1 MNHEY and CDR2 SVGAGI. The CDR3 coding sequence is TGTGCCAGCAGTGGGACAGGCAATCAGCCCCAGCATTTT. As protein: CASSGTGNQPQHF.

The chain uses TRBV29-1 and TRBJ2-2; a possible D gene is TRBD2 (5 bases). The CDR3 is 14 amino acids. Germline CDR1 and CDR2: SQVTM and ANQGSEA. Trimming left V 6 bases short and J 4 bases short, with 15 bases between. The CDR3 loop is CSVTQVASTGELFF. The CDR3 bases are TGCAGCGTAACTCAGGTAGCGAGCACCGGGGAGCTGTTTTTT.

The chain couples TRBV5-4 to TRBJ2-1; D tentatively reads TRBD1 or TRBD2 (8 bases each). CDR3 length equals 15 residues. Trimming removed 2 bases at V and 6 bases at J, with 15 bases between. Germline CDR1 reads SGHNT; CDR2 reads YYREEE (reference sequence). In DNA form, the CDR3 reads TGTGCCAGCAGCTTAGGACAGGGACTAGGCAATGAGCAGTTCTTC. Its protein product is CASSLGQGLGNEQFF.

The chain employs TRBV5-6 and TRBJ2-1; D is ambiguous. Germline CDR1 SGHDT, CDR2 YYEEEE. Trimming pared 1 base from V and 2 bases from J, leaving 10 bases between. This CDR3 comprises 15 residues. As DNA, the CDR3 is TGTGCCAGCAGCTTGTCCGGCGGAGCCTACAATGAGCAGTTCTTC. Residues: CASSLSGGAYNEQFF.

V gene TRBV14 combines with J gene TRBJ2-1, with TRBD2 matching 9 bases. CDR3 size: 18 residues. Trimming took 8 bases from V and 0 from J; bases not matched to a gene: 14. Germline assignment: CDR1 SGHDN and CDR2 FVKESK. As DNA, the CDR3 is TGTGCCAGCGATGCTCACCCGGCTAGCGGGGTCTCCTACAATGAGCAGTTCTTC. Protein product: CASDAHPASGVSYNEQFF.

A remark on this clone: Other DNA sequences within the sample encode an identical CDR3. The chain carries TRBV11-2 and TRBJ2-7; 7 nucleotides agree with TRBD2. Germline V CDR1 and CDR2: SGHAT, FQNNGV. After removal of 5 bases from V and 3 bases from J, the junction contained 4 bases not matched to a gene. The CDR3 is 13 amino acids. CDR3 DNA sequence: TGTGCCAGCAGCAGGGACTACCGCTACGAGCAGTACTTC. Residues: CASSRDYRYEQYF.

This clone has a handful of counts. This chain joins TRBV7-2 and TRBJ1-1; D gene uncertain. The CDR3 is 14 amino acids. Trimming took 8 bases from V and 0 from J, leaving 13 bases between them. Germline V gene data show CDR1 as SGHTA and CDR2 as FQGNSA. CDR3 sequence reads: CASLLTLLNTEAFF. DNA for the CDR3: TGTGCCAGCTTACTGACCCTTTTGAACACTGAAGCTTTCTTT.